The 19 T cell receptor beta chains below all came from one sample that was sequenced in a study of early T cells in non-severe SARS-CoV-2 infection. TCRdb re-derived calls from the 5' RACE reads in MiXCR, one entry per CDR3 protein. The sample contains more than 65,000 distinct CDR3 sequences, about an eighth of which appear only once. Sequencing was carried out using whole blood. The receptor set was obtained from an adult who was a healthcare worker with PCR-confirmed SARS-CoV-2 infection or an uninfected control (not recorded which).

This clonotype appeared many times. This chain uses TRBV13 with TRBJ2-3; 8 bases are shared with TRBD1. The CDR3 is made up of 14 amino acids. Germline values: CDR1 PRHDT, CDR2 FYEKMQ (reference sequence). With 6 bases clipped from V and 6 bases from J, the junction kept 8 bases outside the gene matches. The CDR3 here is CASRSQGAGDTQYF. The DNA of the CDR3 is TGTGCCAGCAGAAGTCAGGGGGCGGGGGATACGCAGTATTTT.

The sample holds many counts of this clonotype. The V gene is TRBV7-2, the J gene TRBJ2-1, with D uncertain. Germline V gene data show CDR1 as SGHTA and CDR2 as FQGNSA. The CDR3 is made up of 18 amino acids. Trimming pared 4 bases from V and 0 bases from J, leaving 19 bases between. This CDR3 is CASSSIPARVNSYNEQFF. CDR3 nucleotide sequence: TGTGCCAGCAGCTCAATTCCGGCAAGGGTAAACTCCTACAATGAGCAGTTCTTC.

This clonotype was found many times. The chain combines TRBV10-3 with TRBJ1-6, with 9 bases identical to TRBD1. Germline V CDR1 and CDR2: ENHRY, SYGVKD. Trimming removed 6 bases from V and 10 bases from J; junction bases left unmatched: 7. The CDR3 contains 14 residues. In DNA form, the CDR3 reads TGTGCCATCAGGGGGACAGGGACGGGCTCACCCCTCCACTTT. It is translated as CAIRGTGTGSPLHF.

This clonotype was seen at least ten times. The V call is TRBV2, the J call TRBJ1-1, with a weak D call TRBD1 (5 bases). Trimming shortened V by 4 bases and J by 0 bases, and 6 bases separated the two germline ends. This CDR3 is built from 13 residues. Per germline, CDR1 SNHLY and CDR2 FYNNEI. DNA of the CDR3: TGTGCCAGCAGTGGACAGATGAACACTGAAGCTTTCTTT. Translating gives CASSGQMNTEAFF.

Only a few counts were recorded for this clonotype. This chain links TRBV30 with TRBJ2-1; D unclear. The V end was cut by 4 bases, the J end by 5 bases, with 6 bases between. Germline loops: CDR1 GTSNPN, CDR2 SVGIG (reference sequence). The CDR3 extends over 11 amino acids. The CDR3 sequence is CAWKLDNEQFF. The CDR3 coding sequence is TGTGCCTGGAAACTCGACAATGAGCAGTTCTTC.

This clonotype was seen repeatedly, ten times or more. This chain uses TRBV11-2 with TRBJ2-2, with 7 bases fitting TRBD1. Looked up from germline, CDR1 is SGHAT and CDR2 is FQNNGV. V lost 3 bases and J lost 0; bases outside the gene matches: 1. The length of the CDR3 is 15 residues. The CDR3 DNA follows: TGTGCCAGCAGCTTGACAGGGTCGAACACCGGGGAGCTGTTTTTT. Its protein is CASSLTGSNTGELFF.

The gene calls are TRBV2 and TRBJ1-1; D ambiguous. The V and J ends lost 4 bases and 2 bases respectively, with 8 bases between them. The CDR3 length is 13 residues. Germline values: CDR1 SNHLY, CDR2 FYNNEI. The CDR3 nucleotides are TGTGCCAGCAGTGCTGCAGGAAACACTGAAGCTTTCTTT. Protein: CASSAAGNTEAFF.

V gene TRBV7-6 combines with J gene TRBJ2-1, with D maybe TRBD2 (5 bases). Germline CDR1 and CDR2: SGHVS and FNYEAQ. This CDR3 has 18 amino acids. The V end was cut by 4 bases, the J end by 4 bases, with 23 bases between. The CDR3 loop reads CASSSDRARLAGYNEQFF. Written as DNA, the CDR3 is TGTGCCAGCAGCTCAGACCGAGCTCGGCTAGCCGGGTACAATGAGCAGTTCTTC.

The chain recombines TRBV12-5 with TRBJ2-1, with 10 bases matching TRBD1. Trimming cost V 5 bases and J 7 bases; bases outside gene matches: 5. This CDR3 spans 14 amino acids. Looked up from germline, CDR1 is LGHNT and CDR2 is FRNRAP. Here the CDR3 DNA reads TGTGCTAGTGGTCTGGGGACAGGGGTGAATGAGCAGTTCTTC. Translating it yields CASGLGTGVNEQFF.

The table lists this clonotype with many counts. The gene calls are TRBV6-2 or TRBV6-3 and TRBJ2-3; 12 nucleotides line up with TRBD2. This CDR3 contains 16 residues. V dropped 2 bases and J dropped 8; count of bases not matched to a gene: 8. From germline, CDR1 is MNHEY and CDR2 SVGEGT. In nucleotides, the CDR3 is TGTGCCAGCAGTTACGGTACCCGGACTAGCGGGGCTACGCAGTATTTT. This gives the protein CASSYGTRTSGATQYF.

This clonotype was detected ten times or more. The genes are TRBV6-2 or TRBV6-3 and TRBJ1-2; 11 nucleotides agree with TRBD1. Germline CDR1 reads MNHEY; CDR2 reads SVGEGT. Unmatched junction bases numbered 7, after V lost 5 bases and J lost 8 bases. This CDR3 spans 14 amino acids. In DNA form, the CDR3 reads TGTGCCAGCAGTCCCGGACAGGGGGCGAAAGGCTACACCTTC. It specifies CASSPGQGAKGYTF.

This clonotype was seen many times. The rearrangement uses TRBV7-9 and TRBJ2-1, with 10 bases that match TRBD2. The CDR3 runs 16 residues. V trimming: 1 base; J trimming: 6 bases; junction bases outside the gene matches: 6. Germline values: CDR1 SEHNR, CDR2 FQNEAQ (reference sequence). CDR3 region: CASSLVASGGLNEQFF. CDR3 nucleotide sequence: TGTGCCAGCAGCTTAGTGGCTAGCGGGGGCCTCAATGAGCAGTTCTTC.

A single count supports this clonotype. The CDR3 DNA follows: TGCGCCAGCAGCCAAGGGGGTTATCCACCCCTCCACTTT. As protein: CASSQGGYPPLHF. The chain recombines TRBV4-1 with TRBJ1-6, with D uncertain. The CDR3 sequence is 13 residues long. The germline CDR1 and CDR2 sequences are MGHRA and YSYEKL. V was cut by 1 base and J by 11 bases, with 9 bases left in between.

This CDR3 is CASSPQAPDTQYF. The CDR3 nucleotides read TGTGCCAGCAGCCCCCAAGCCCCAGATACGCAGTATTTT. This chain joins TRBV5-5 and TRBJ2-3; D gene uncertain. The CDR3 length is 13 residues. V was pared by 4 bases and J by 4 bases, with 10 bases between. The germline CDR1 and CDR2 sequences are SGHKS and YYEKEE (reference sequence).

This clonotype was seen repeatedly, ten times or more. The chain couples TRBV7-2 to TRBJ2-3, with unresolved D. Trimming removed 1 base at V and 4 bases at J, with 9 bases between. This CDR3 spans 14 amino acids. Per germline, CDR1 SGHTA and CDR2 FQGNSA. CDR3 DNA sequence: TGTGCCAGCAGCTTAGGGGGTTGGGCAGATACGCAGTATTTT. Protein product: CASSLGGWADTQYF. Full variable domain (outside the CDR3, taken from reference TRBV7-2 and TRBJ2-3): GAGVSQSPSNKVTEKGKDVELRCDPISGHTALYWYRQSLGQGLEFLIYFQGNSAPDKSGLPSDRFSAERTGGSVSTLTIQRTQQEDSAVYLCASSLGGWADTQYFGPGTRLTVL.

V is TRBV6-5 and J is TRBJ2-2; 10 bases are a match to TRBD2. J gave up 4 bases and V 6 bases, and 8 bases lay outside the gene matches. Germline-derived CDR1 and CDR2 are MNHEY and SVGAGI. The CDR3 loop spans 16 amino acids. The CDR3 reads CASRERGGLSTGELFF. Here the CDR3 DNA reads TGTGCCAGCAGAGAGCGGGGGGGCCTCTCCACCGGGGAGCTGTTTTTT.

There are many counts of this clonotype. The gene calls are TRBV5-1 and TRBJ1-2; TRBD1 matches 8 bases. V was pared by 2 bases and J by 4 bases, with 7 bases of the junction left unmatched. This CDR3 contains 15 residues. CDR1 and CDR2 (germline): SGHRS, YFSETQ. The CDR3 DNA is TGCGCCAGCAGCTTAGGCGGTGGACAGGGCTATGGCTACACCTTC. Its protein is CASSLGGGQGYGYTF.

This clonotype occurred a few times. The chain has TRBV6-5 and TRBJ1-1; D gene uncertain. The V end was cut by 0 bases, the J end by 4 bases, with 9 bases between. The CDR3 runs 14 residues. Germline loops: CDR1 MNHEY, CDR2 SVGAGI. The CDR3 here is CASSYSKYGTEAFF. The DNA for the CDR3 is TGTGCCAGCAGTTACTCGAAATATGGCACTGAAGCTTTCTTT.

The rearrangement links TRBV30 to TRBJ2-7; D unresolved. V lost 2 bases and J lost 3, with 17 bases in between. The CDR3 extends over 15 amino acids. Germline assignment: CDR1 GTSNPN and CDR2 SVGIG (reference sequence). The CDR3 protein is CAWSRIRVGIYEQYF. The CDR3 DNA sequence: TGTGCCTGGAGTCGAATACGGGTGGGCATCTACGAGCAGTACTTC. The complete variable domain, with remaining parts taken from reference TRBV30 and TRBJ2-7, reads SQTIHQWPATLVQPVGSPLSLECTVEGTSNPNLYWYRQAAGRGLQLLFYSVGIGQISSEVPQNLSASRPQDRQFILSSKKLLLSDSGFYLCAWSRIRVGIYEQYFGPGTRLTVT.